This T cell receptor (beta chain) was captured by sequencing in a study of T-cell memory formation after mild COVID-19. Study-wide background: Largely, the TCR clusters proved donor specific.

MiXCR was run by TCRdb on the 5' RACE reads, yielding one entry per CDR3 protein. The table lists 300,000 to 350,000 distinct CDR3 sequences, 14% of them singletons, with around a fifth in the top ten. The receptor's source is a man in his late teens or twenties who had mild COVID-19 (a few samples of this study predate the infection). Cell type and time point are not known. Source material: PBMCs or a T cell subset sorted from them (not recorded which).

The DNA of the CDR3 is TGTGCCAGCAGCCCCAATTCTAACACCGGGGAGCTGTTTTTT. Amino acid sequence: CASSPNSNTGELFF. This chain uses TRBV12-3 or TRBV12-4 with TRBJ2-2; D remains unclear. V gave up 6 bases and J gave up 2 bases, with 10 bases separating them. This CDR3 contains 14 residues.